Listed here is a single TCR beta chain. This sample is part of a study of OX40 agonist ivuxolimab in advanced cancers. V was cut by 2 bases and J by 1 base, with 8 bases left in between. The CDR3 loop spans 14 amino acids. Germline loops: CDR1 ENHRY, CDR2 SYGVKD. Generated by immunoSEQ multiplex PCR, the TCRdb table keeps only in-frame clones and is missing some. The profile shows around 77,000 clones, roughly 91% of them singletons. The source material was CD4+ or CD8+ T cells sorted from blood, sampled in a trial of the OX40 agonist ivuxolimab. The clonotype comes from an adult with an advanced solid tumor such as melanoma, head and neck, liver or kidney cancer. The rearrangement uses TRBV10-3 and TRBJ1-1; D is unresolved. CDR3 protein: CAISEDPSNTEAFF. In DNA, the CDR3 is TGTGCCATCAGTGAGGACCCCTCGAACACTGAAGCTTTCTTT.